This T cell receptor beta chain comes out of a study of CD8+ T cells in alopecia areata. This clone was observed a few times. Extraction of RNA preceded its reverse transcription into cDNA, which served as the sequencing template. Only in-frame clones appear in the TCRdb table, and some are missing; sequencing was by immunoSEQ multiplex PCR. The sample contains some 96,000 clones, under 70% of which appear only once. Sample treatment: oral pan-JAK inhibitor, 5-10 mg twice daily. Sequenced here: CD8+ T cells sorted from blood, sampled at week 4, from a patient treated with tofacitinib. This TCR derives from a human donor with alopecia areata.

The CDR3 here is CASSLWGLAEETQYF. CDR3 DNA sequence: TGCGCCAGCAGCTTATGGGGACTAGCGGAAGAGACCCAGTACTTC. The V call is TRBV5-1, the J call TRBJ2-5; 11 positions agree with TRBD2. The CDR3 consists of 15 residues. Trimming cost V 2 bases and J 3 bases; bases outside gene matches: 3. Germline V gene sequence: CDR1 SGHRS, CDR2 YFSETQ.